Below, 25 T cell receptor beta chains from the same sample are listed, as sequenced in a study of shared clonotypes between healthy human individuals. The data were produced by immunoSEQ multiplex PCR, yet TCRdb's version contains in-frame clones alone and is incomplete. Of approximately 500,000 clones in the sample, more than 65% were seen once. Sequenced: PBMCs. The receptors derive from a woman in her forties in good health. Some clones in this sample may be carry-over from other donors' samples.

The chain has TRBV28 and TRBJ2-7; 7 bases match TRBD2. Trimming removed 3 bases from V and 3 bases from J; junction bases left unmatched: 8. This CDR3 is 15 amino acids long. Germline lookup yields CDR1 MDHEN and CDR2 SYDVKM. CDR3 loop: CASSFPSGNYYEQYF. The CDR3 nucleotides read TGTGCCAGCAGTTTCCCTAGCGGTAATTACTACGAGCAGTACTTC.

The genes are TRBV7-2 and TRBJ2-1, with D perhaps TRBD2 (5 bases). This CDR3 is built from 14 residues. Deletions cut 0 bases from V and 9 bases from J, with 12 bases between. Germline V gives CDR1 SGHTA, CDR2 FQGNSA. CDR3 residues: CASSLAHGVTEQFF. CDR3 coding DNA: TGTGCCAGCAGCTTAGCTCACGGGGTTACTGAGCAGTTCTTC.

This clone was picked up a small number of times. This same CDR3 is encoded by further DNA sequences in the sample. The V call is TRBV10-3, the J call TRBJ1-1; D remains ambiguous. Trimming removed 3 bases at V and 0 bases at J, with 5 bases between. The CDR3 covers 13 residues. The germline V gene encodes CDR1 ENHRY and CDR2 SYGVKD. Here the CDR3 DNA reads TGTGCCATCAGTGAAAGAATGAACACTGAAGCTTTCTTT. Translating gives CAISERMNTEAFF.

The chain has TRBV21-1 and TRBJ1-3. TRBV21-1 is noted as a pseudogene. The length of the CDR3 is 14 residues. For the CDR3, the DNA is TGTGCCAGCAGCACTGTCCTTTCTGGAAACACCATATATTTT. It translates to CASSTVLSGNTIYF.

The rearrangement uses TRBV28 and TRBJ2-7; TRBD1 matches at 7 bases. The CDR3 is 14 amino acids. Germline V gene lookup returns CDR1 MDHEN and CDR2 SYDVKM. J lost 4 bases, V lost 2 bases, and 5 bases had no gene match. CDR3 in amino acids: CASSLAGGRYEQYF. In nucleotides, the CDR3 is TGTGCCAGCAGTTTAGCAGGGGGTAGGTACGAGCAGTACTTC.

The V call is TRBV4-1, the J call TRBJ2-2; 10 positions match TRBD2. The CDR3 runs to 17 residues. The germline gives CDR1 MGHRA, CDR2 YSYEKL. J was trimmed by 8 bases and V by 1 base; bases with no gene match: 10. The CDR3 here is CASSQVIAGGGAGELFF. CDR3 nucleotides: TGCGCCAGCAGCCAAGTAATAGCGGGAGGTGGGGCGGGGGAGCTGTTTTTT.

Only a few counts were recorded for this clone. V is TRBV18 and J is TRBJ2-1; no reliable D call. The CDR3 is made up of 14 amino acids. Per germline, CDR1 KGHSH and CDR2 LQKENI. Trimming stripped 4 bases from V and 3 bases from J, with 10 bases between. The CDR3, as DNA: TGTGCCAGCTCACAAAGCACTGACTACAATGAGCAGTTCTTC. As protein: CASSQSTDYNEQFF.

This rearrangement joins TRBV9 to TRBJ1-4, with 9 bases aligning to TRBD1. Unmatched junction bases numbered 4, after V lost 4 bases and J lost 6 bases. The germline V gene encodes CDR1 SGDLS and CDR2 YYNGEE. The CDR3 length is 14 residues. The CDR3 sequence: CASSHDRGDEKLFF. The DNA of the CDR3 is TGTGCCAGCAGCCACGACAGGGGGGATGAAAAACTGTTTTTT.

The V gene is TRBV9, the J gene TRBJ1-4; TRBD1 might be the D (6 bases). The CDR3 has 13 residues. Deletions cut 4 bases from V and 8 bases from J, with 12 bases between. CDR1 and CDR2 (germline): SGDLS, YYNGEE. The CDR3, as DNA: TGTGCCAGCAGCCCGGACAGTTCCGAAAAACTGTTTTTT. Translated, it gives CASSPDSSEKLFF.

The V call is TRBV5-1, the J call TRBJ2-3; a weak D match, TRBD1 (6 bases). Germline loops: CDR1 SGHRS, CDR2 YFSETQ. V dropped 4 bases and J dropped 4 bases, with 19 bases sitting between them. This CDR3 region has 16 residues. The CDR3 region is CASSAQGLVSADTQYF. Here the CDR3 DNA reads TGCGCCAGCAGCGCACAGGGTTTAGTTAGCGCAGATACGCAGTATTTT.

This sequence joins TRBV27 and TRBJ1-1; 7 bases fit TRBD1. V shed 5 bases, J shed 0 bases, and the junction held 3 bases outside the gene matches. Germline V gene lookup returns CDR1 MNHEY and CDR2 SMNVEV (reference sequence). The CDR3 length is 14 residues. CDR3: CASSTTGMNTEAFF. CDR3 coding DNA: TGTGCCAGCAGTACGACAGGGATGAACACTGAAGCTTTCTTT.

CDR3 DNA sequence: TGTGCCAGCAGCCAATTGAGGGGCACTGAAGCTTTCTTT. As protein: CASSQLRGTEAFF. The genes are TRBV16 and TRBJ1-1; TRBD1 is a possible D gene (5 bases). Trimming cost V 1 base and J 4 bases, with 7 bases left between them. Germline CDR1 reads KGHSY; CDR2 reads FQNENV. CDR3 length equals 13 residues.

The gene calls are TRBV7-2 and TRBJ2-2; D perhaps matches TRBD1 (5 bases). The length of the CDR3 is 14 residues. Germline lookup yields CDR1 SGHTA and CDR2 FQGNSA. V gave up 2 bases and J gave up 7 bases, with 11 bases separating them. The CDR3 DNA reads TGTGCCAGCAGCTTACTCAGGGTTGGCGGGGAGCTGTTTTTT. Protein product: CASSLLRVGGELFF.

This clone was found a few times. The CDR3 DNA sequence: TGTGCCAGCAGCTTAGGGGGAGCTGGCCCCCTCTATGGCTACACCTTC. Protein sequence: CASSLGGAGPLYGYTF. V usage is TRBV7-2 and J usage is TRBJ1-2; D remains ambiguous. Per the germline V gene, CDR1 is SGHTA and CDR2 is FQGNSA. V was clipped by 1 base and J by 4 bases, with 16 bases between them. This CDR3 is built from 16 residues.

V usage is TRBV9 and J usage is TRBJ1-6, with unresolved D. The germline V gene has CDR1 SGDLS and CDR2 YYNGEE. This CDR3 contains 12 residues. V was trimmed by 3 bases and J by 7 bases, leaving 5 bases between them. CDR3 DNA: TGTGCCAGCAGCGGCAGGAATTCACCCCTCCACTTT. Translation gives CASSGRNSPLHF.

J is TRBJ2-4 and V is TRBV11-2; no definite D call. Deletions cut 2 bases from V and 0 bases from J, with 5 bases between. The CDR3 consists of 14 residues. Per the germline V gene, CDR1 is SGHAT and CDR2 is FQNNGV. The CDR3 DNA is TGTGCCAGCAGCTTAAGGCGAGCCAAAAACATTCAGTACTTC. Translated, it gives CASSLRRAKNIQYF.

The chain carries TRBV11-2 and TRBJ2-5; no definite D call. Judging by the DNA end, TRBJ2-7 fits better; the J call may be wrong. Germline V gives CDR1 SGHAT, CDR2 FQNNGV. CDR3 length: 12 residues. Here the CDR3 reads CASSYSSYEQYF. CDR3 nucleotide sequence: TGTGCCAGCAGCTACAGCTCCTACGAGCAGTACTTC.

The CDR3 bases are TGTGCCAGCAGACCCGGACAGGGGCTCTACGAGCAGTACTTC. Encoded protein: CASRPGQGLYEQYF. V usage is TRBV28 and J usage is TRBJ2-7, with 9 bases matching TRBD1. The J segment lost 3 bases and the V segment lost 6 bases, leaving 6 bases of the junction unmatched. The CDR3 is made up of 14 amino acids. Germline assignment: CDR1 MDHEN and CDR2 SYDVKM.

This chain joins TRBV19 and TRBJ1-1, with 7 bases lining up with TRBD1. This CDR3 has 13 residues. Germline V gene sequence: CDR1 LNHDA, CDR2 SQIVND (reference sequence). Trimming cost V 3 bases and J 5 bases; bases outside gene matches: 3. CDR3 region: CASSMRGQTEAFF. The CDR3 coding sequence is TGTGCCAGTAGTATGAGGGGGCAAACTGAAGCTTTCTTT.

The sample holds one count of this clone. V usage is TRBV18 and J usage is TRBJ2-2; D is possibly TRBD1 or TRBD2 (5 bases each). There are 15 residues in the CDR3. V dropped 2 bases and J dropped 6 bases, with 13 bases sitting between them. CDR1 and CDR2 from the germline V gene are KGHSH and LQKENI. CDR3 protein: CASSPRDPAAGELFF. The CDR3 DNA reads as TGTGCCAGCTCACCAAGGGACCCTGCGGCCGGGGAGCTGTTTTTT.

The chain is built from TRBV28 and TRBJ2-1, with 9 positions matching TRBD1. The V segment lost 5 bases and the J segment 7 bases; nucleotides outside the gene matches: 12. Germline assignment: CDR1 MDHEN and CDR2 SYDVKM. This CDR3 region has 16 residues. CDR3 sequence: CASSGYRGRLINEQFF. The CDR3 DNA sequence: TGTGCCAGCAGTGGCTACAGGGGGCGCTTAATAAATGAGCAGTTCTTC.

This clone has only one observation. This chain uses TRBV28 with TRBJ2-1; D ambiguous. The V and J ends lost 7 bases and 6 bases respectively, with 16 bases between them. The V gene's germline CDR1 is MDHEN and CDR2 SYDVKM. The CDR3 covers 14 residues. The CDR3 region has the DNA TGTGCCAGCACCGGACCCCATTATGGCAATGAGCAGTTCTTC. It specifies CASTGPHYGNEQFF.

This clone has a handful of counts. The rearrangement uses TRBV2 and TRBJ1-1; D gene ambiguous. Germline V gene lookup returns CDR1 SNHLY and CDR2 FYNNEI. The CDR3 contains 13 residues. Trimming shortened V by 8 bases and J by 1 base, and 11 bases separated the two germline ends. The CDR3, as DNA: TGTGCCAGCCTTCCAACAGAGAACACTGAAGCTTTCTTT. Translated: CASLPTENTEAFF. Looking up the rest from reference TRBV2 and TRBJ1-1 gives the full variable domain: EPEVTQTPSHQVTQMGQEVILRCVPISNHLYFYWYRQILGQKVEFLVSFYNNEISEKSEIFDDQFSVERPDGSNFTLKIRSTKLEDSAMYFCASLPTENTEAFFGQGTRLTVV.

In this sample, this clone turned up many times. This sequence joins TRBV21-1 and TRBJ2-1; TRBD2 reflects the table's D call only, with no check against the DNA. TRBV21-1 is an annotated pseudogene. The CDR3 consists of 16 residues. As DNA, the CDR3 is TGTGCCAGCAGCAGAGCGGATGCGGGAGACGGCAATGAGCAGTTCTTC. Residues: CASSRADAGDGNEQFF.

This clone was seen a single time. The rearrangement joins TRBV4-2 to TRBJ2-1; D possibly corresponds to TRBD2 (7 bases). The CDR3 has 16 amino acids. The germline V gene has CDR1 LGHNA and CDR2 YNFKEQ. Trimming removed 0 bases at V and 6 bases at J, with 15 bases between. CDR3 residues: CASSQDLGRGGNEQFF. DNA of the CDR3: TGTGCCAGCAGCCAAGATCTGGGTAGGGGGGGCAATGAGCAGTTCTTC.